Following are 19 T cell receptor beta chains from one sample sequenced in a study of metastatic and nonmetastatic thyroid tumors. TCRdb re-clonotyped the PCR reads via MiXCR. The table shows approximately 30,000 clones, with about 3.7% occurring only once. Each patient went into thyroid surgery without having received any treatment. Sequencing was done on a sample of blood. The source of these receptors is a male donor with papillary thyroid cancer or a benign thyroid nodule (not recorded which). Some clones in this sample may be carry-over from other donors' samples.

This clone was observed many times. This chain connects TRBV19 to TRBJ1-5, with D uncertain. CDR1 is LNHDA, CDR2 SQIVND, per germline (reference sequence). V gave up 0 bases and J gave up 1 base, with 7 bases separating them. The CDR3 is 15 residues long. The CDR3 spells CASSIEGFSNQPQHF. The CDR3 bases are TGTGCCAGTAGTATAGAGGGATTCAGCAATCAGCCCCAGCATTTT.

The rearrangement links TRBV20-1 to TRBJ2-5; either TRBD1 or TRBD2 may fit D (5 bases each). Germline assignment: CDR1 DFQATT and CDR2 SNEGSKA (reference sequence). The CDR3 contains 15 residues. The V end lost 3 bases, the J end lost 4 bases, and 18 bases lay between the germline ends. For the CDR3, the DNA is TGCAGTGCTAGTCCTGACAGACTAAGCCGAGAGACCCAGTACTTC. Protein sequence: CSASPDRLSRETQYF.

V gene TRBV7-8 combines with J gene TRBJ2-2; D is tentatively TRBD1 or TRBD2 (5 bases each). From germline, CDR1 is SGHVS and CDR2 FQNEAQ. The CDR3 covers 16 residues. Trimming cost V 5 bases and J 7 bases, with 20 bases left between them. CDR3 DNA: TGTGCCAGCAGCCCCGGGACCAGAGCTAGACGCGGGGAGCTGTTTTTT. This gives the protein CASSPGTRARRGELFF.

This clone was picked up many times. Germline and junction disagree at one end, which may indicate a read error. CDR3 in DNA: TGTGCCAGCAGTCCAGGGGAGGAGACCCGGTACTTC. Translated, it gives CASSPGEETRYF. The chain combines TRBV6-2 or TRBV6-3 with TRBJ2-5; either TRBD1 or TRBD2 may supply D (6 bases each). The CDR3 totals 12 residues. CDR1 is MNHEY, CDR2 SVGEGT, per germline.

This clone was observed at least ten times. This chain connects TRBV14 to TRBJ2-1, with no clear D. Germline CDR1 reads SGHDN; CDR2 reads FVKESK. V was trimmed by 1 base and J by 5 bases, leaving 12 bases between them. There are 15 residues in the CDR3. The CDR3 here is CASSQASVLHNEQFF. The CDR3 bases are TGTGCCAGCAGCCAAGCCTCAGTCCTTCACAATGAGCAGTTCTTC.

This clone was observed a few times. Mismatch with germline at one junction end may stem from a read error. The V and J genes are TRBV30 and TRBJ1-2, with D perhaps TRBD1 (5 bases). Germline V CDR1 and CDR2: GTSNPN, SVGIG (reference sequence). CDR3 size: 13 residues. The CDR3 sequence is CAWTLGAGYGYTF. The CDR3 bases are TGTGCATGGACACTAGGGGCTGGCTATGGCTACACCTTC.

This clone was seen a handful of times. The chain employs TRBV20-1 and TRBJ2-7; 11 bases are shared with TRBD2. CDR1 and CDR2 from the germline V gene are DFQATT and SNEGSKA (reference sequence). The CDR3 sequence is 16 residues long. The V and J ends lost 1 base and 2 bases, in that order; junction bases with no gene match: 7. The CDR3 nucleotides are TGCAGTGCTAGAGCCCCTAGCGGGGGGACCCCCTACGAGCAGTACTTC. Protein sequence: CSARAPSGGTPYEQYF.

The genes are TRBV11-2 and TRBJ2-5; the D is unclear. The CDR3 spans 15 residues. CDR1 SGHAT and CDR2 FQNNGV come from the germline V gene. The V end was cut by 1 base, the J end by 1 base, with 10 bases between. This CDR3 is CASSLGRHPQETQYF. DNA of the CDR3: TGTGCCAGCAGCTTAGGTCGCCACCCCCAAGAGACCCAGTACTTC. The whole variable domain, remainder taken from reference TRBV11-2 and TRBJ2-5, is EAGVAQSPRYKIIEKRQSVAFWCNPISGHATLYWYQQILGQGPKLLIQFQNNGVVDDSQLPKDRFSAERLKGVDSTLKIQPAKLEDSAVYLCASSLGRHPQETQYFGPGTRLLVL.

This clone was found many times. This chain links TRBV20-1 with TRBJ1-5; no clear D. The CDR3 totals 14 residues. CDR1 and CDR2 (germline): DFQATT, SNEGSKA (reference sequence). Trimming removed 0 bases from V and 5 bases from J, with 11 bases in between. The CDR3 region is CSARDLPEYQPQHF. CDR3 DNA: TGCAGTGCTAGAGATCTTCCGGAATATCAGCCCCAGCATTTT.

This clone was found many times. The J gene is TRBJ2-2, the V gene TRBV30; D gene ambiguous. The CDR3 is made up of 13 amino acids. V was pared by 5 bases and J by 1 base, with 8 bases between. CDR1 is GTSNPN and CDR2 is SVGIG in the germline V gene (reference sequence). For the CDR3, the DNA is TGTGCCTGGGTACTGAGGAACACCGGGGAGCTGTTTTTT. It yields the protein CAWVLRNTGELFF.

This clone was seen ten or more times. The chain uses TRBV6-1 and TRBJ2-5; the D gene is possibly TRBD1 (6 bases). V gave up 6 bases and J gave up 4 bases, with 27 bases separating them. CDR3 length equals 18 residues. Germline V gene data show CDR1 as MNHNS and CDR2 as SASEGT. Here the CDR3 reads CASSQLLSGTRAGETQYF. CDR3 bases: TGTGCCAGCAGCCAACTCCTCTCCGGGACACGGGCGGGAGAGACCCAGTACTTC.

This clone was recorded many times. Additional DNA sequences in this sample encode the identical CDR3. The CDR3 reads CASSQGRLAGGSYEQYF. The CDR3 DNA reads TGTGCCAGCAGCCAAGGCCGACTAGCGGGGGGCTCCTACGAGCAGTACTTC. The rearrangement joins TRBV14 to TRBJ2-7; 13 nucleotides line up with TRBD2. V shed 1 base, J shed 0 bases, and the junction held 3 bases outside the gene matches. CDR3 length equals 17 residues. Germline-derived CDR1 and CDR2 are SGHDN and FVKESK.

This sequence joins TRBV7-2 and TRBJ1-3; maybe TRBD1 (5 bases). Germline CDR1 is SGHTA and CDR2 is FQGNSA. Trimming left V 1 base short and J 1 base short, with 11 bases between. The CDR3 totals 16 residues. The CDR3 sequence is CASSLESQGSGNTIYF. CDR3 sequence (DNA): TGTGCCAGCAGCTTAGAGTCCCAGGGTTCTGGAAACACCATATATTTT.

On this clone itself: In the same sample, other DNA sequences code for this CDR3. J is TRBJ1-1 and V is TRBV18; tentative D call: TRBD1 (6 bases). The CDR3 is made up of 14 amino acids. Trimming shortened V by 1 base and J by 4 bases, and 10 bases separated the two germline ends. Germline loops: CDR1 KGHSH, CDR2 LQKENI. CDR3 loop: CASSPLTGTTEAFF. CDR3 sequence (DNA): TGTGCCAGCTCACCACTCACAGGGACCACTGAAGCTTTCTTT.

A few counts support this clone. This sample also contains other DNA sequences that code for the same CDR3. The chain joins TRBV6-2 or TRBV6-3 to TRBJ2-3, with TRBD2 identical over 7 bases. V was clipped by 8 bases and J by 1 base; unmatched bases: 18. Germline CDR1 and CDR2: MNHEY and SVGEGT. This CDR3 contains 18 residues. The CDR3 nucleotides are TGTGCCAGCGAATATCTCAAGAAGGCTAGCGGACGCACAGATACGCAGTATTTT. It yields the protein CASEYLKKASGRTDTQYF.

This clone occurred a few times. CDR3 residues: CSARDGRTGAHEQYF. The DNA of the CDR3 is TGCAGTGCTAGAGATGGGAGGACAGGGGCCCACGAGCAGTACTTC. This chain connects TRBV20-1 to TRBJ2-7; TRBD1 matches at 9 bases. Unmatched junction bases numbered 8, after V lost 0 bases and J lost 5 bases. Germline V gene data show CDR1 as DFQATT and CDR2 as SNEGSKA (reference sequence). CDR3 length: 15 residues.

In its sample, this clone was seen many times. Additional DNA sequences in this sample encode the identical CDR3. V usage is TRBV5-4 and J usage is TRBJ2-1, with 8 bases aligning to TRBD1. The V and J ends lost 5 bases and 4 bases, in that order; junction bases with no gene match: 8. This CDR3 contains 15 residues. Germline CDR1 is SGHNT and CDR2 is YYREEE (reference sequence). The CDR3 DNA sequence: TGTGCCAGCAGAGACCCGGGACAGGCGTACAATGAGCAGTTCTTC. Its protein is CASRDPGQAYNEQFF.

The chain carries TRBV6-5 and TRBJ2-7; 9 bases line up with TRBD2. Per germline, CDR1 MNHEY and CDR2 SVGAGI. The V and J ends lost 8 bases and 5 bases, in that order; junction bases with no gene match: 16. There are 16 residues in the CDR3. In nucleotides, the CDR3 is TGTGCCAGCCGTTTGATTAGCGGGGGAGGGGGCCACGAGCAGTACTTC. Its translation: CASRLISGGGGHEQYF.

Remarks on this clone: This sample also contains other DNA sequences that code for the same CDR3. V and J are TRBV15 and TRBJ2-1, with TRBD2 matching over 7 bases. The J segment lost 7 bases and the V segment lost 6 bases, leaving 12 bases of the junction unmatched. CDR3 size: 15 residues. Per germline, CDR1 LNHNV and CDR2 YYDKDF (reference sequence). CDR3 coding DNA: TGTGCCACCAGACCTGGACTGGCGGGAGTAAATGAGCAGTTCTTC. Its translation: CATRPGLAGVNEQFF.